This T cell receptor beta chain stems from a study of control samples from healthy donors and cancer patients. Clones were sequenced by immunoSEQ multiplex PCR, and TCRdb holds only the in-frame ones, with some missing. The top ten hold around 1.9% of the sample, which has roughly 50,000 clones, roughly 96% seen once. The junction had 12 bases not matched to a gene; V was cut back by 5 bases and J by 7 bases. Germline lookup yields CDR1 SEHNR and CDR2 FQNEAQ (reference sequence). The CDR3 has 17 amino acids. The receptor was derived from a woman in her 30s in good health. Sequencing input: blood. This chain links TRBV7-9 with TRBJ2-1, with 12 bases aligning to TRBD2. The CDR3 region has the DNA TGTGCCAGCAGCGCCCCCCGACTAGCGGGAGTGGTAAATGAGCAGTTCTTC. Amino acid sequence: CASSAPRLAGVVNEQFF.